Presented here are 3 T cell receptor beta chains from one specimen sequenced in a study of regulatory T cells in long-lasting Graves disease. As for time point: persistent/refractory GD, antithyroid drugs over 5 years with positive TRAb. PBMC-extracted RNA yielded the TCR library. Libraries of TCR beta came from iRepertoire HTBI primers plus Arm-PCR of CDR3 regions. MiXCR, run by TCRdb on the multiplex PCR reads, gives a single entry per CDR3 protein. The table lists 700,000 or so distinct CDR3 sequences, around 32% of them singletons. Here the sequenced sample was peripheral blood mononuclear cells (PBMCs), taken when the disease was refractory, from a patient treated with antithyroid drugs. Every receptor here comes from a female donor with Graves disease.

The chain recombines TRBV30 with TRBJ1-2; D is undetermined. Germline CDR1 GTSNPN, CDR2 SVGIG (reference sequence). Trimming removed 2 bases at V and 8 bases at J, with 15 bases between. This CDR3 has 13 amino acids. The DNA for the CDR3 is TGTGCCTGGAGTTCATCCCGGACGGGCGGCTACACCTTC. Its protein product is CAWSSSRTGGYTF.

This clonotype was seen a handful of times. The rearrangement uses TRBV27 and TRBJ1-2; D might be TRBD1 (5 bases). CDR1 and CDR2 (germline): MNHEY, SMNVEV (reference sequence). This CDR3 contains 14 residues. The V end was cut by 7 bases, the J end by 8 bases, with 20 bases between. CDR3 DNA sequence: TGTGCCAGCACCACTTACGTCGGGGACGGGGGCTACACCTTC. Its translation: CASTTYVGDGGYTF.

This clonotype was counted between two and nine times. J is TRBJ1-6 and V is TRBV5-4; TRBD1 matches 8 bases. The CDR3 consists of 16 residues. The germline V gene has CDR1 SGHNT and CDR2 YYREEE (reference sequence). With 3 bases clipped from V and 5 bases from J, the junction kept 7 bases outside the gene matches. The CDR3 nucleotides read TGTGCCAGCAGCTCACCCACAGGGGGGAATAATTCACCCCTCCACTTT. This codes for CASSSPTGGNNSPLHF. Full variable domain (outside the CDR3, taken from reference TRBV5-4 and TRBJ1-6): ETGVTQSPTHLIKTRGQQVTLRCSSQSGHNTVSWYQQALGQGPQFIFQYYREEENGRGNFPPRFSGLQFPNYSSELNVNALELDDSALYLCASSSPTGGNNSPLHFGNGTRLTVT.